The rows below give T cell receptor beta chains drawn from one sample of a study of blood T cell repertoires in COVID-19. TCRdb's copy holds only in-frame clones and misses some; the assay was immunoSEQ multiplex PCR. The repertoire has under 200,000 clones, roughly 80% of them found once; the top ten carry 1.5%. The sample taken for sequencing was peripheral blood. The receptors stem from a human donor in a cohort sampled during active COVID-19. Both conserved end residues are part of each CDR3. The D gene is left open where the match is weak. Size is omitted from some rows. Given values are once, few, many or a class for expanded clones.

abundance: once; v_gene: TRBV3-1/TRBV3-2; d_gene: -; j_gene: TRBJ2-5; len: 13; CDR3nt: TGTGCCAGCAGTCCCTATGGGCGAGAGACCCAGTACTTC; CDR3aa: CASSPYGRETQYF
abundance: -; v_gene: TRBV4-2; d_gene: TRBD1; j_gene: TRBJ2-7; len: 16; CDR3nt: TGTGCCAGCAGCCAAGATCCAGGGACAGGGGGCTACGAGCAGTACTTC; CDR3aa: CASSQDPGTGGYEQYF
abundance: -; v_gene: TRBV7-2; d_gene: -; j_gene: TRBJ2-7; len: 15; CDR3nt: TGTGCCAGCAGCTCCCAGGGGACATCCTCCTACGAGCAGTACTTC; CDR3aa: CASSSQGTSSYEQYF
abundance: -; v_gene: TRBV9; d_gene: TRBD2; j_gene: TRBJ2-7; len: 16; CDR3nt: TGTGCCAGCAGCGTAGGGCTAGCGGGAGCAATCTACGAGCAGTACTTC; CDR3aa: CASSVGLAGAIYEQYF
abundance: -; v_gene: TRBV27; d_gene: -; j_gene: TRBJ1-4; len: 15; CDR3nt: TGTGCCAGCAGTCACAGGTCCCCCTCTAGGGAAAAACTGTTTTTT; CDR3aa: CASSHRSPSREKLFF
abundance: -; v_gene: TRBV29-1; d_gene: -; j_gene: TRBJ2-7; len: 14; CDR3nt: TGCAGCGTAGGTGCCCAGCGGAGTGGGAGGGAGCAGTACTTC; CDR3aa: CSVGAQRSGREQYF
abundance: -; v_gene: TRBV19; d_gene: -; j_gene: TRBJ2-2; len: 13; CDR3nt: TGTGCCAGTAGTATCCAGGGTACCGGGGAGCTGTTTTTT; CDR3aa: CASSIQGTGELFF
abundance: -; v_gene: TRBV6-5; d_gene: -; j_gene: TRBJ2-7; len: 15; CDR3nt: TGTGCCAGCAGTTACTCAGGGACACTCACCTACGAGCAGTACTTC; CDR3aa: CASSYSGTLTYEQYF
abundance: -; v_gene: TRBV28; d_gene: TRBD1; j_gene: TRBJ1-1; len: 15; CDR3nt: TGTGCCAGCAGTTTAGTGGCAGGGGGAATCACTGAAGCTTTCTTT; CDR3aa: CASSLVAGGITEAFF
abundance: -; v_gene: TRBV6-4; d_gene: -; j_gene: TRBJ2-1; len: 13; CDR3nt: TGTGCCAGCAGTGACGGGGGCGGGAATGAGCAGTTCTTC; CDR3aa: CASSDGGGNEQFF
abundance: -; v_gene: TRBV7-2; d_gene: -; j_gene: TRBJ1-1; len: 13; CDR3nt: TGTGCCAGCAGCTTAATACAGGTCAGTGAAGCTTTCTTT; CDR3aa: CASSLIQVSEAFF
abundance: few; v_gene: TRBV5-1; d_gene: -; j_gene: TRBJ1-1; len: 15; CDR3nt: TGCGCCAGCAGCTTGGAGGGGGAATTACGCACTGAAGCTTTCTTT; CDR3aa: CASSLEGELRTEAFF
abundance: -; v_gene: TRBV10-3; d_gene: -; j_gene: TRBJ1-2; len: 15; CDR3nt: TGTGCCATCAGTGAGTCCGGCGGGGAGAGACGCGGCTACACCTTC; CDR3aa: CAISESGGERRGYTF
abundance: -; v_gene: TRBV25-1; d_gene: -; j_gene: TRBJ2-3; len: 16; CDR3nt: TGTGCCAGCAGTGTTATATGGACCGACCGCGGGGATACGCAGTATTTT; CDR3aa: CASSVIWTDRGDTQYF
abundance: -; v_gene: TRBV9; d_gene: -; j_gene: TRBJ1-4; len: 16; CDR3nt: TGTGCCAGCAGCGCCACGCCTCGGGGAACTAATGAAAAACTGTTTTTT; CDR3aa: CASSATPRGTNEKLFF
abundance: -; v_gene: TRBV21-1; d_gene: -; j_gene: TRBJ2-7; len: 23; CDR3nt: TGTGCCAGCAGCAAAAAAACCGGGACTAGCGCCAGTACGAGCATGGTACCCCCCCGAATGTCGTACTTC; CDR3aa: CASSKKTGTSASTSMVPPRMSYF
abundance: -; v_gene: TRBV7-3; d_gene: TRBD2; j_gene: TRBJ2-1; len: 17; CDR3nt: TGTGCCAGCTCGGGACTAGCGGGATTGAGCTCCTACAATGAGCAGTTCTTC; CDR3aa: CASSGLAGLSSYNEQFF
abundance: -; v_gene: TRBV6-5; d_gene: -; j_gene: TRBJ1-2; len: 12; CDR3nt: TGTGCCAGCACCTCACAGGGAAATGGCTACACCTTC; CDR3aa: CASTSQGNGYTF
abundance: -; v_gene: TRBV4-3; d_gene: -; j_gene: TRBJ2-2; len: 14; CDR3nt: TGCGCCAGCAGCCGCGACAGCGTTCGTCCTCGCTTGTTTTTT; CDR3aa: CASSRDSVRPRLFF
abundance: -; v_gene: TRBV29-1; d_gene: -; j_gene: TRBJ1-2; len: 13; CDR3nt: TGCAGCGTGTACAGGGATTCTAACTATGGCTACACCTTC; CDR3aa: CSVYRDSNYGYTF
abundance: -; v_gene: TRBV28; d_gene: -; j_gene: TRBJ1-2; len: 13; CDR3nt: TGTGCCAGCAGCTTGGGGGCGGAATATGGCTACACCTTC; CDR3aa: CASSLGAEYGYTF
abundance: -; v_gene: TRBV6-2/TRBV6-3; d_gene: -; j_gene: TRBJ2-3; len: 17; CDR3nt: TGTGCCAGCAGTTACTCCCCAGGGTCGTGGGGCACAGATACGCAGTATTTT; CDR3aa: CASSYSPGSWGTDTQYF
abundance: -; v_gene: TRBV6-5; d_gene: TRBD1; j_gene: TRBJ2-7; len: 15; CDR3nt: TGTGCCAGCAGCCCCACCGGGACAGGGGTGTACGAGCAGTACTTC; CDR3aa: CASSPTGTGVYEQYF
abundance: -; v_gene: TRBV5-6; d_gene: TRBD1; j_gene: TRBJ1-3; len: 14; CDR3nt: TGTGCCAGCAGCGTGCCGGGACAGGGGGTCGATATATATTTT; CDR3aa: CASSVPGQGVDIYF
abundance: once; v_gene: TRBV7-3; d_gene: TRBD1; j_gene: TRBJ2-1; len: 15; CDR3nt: TGTGCCAGCAGCCACAAGGACAGGGGTAAAAATGAGCAGTTCTTC; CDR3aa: CASSHKDRGKNEQFF
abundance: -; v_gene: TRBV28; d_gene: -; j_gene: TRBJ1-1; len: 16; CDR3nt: TGTGCCAGCAGATCTGGCGGGGGGTATTCGGTCACTGAAGCTTTCTTT; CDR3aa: CASRSGGGYSVTEAFF
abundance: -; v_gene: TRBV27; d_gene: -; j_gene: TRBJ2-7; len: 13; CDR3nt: TGTGCCAGCAGCCGGAGGGCCGGGGGCGAGCAGTACTTC; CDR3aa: CASSRRAGGEQYF
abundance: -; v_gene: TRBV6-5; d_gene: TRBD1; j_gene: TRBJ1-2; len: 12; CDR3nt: TGTGCCAGCAATCCAGCAGGGGGGGGCTACACCTTC; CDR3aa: CASNPAGGGYTF
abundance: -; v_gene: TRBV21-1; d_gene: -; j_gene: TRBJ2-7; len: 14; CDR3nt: TGTGCCAGCAGCTCCCGACAGGGACCTTACGAGCAGTACTTC; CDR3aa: CASSSRQGPYEQYF
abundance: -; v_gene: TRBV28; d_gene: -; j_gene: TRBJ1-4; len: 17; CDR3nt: TGTGCCAGCAGTTCCAACCTCAGGGGCGGATTCAATGAAAAACTGTTTTTT; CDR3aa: CASSSNLRGGFNEKLFF
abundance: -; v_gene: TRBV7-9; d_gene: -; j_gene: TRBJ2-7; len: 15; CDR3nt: TGTGCCAGCAGCTTCGACAGCTCAGGTGGCTACGAGCAGTACTTC; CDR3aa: CASSFDSSGGYEQYF
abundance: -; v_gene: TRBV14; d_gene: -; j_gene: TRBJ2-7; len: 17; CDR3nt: TGTGCCAGCAGCCAAGGATCCGGGACATCAATCTCCTACGAGCAGTACTTC; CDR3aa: CASSQGSGTSISYEQYF
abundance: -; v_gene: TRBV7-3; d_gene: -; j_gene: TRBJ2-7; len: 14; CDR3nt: TGTGCCAGCAGCTTTAGGCCAGGCCCCTACGAGCAGTACTTC; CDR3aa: CASSFRPGPYEQYF
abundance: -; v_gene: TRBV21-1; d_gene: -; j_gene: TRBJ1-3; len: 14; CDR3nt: TGTGCCAGCAGCGCCCCGGGACACCGAAACACCATATATTTT; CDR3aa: CASSAPGHRNTIYF
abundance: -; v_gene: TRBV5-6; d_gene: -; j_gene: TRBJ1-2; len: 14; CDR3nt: TGTGCCAGCAGCTTGGAGCGTTCTAACTATGGCTACACCTTC; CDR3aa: CASSLERSNYGYTF
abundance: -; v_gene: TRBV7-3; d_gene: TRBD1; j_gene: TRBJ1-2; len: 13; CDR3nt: TGTGCCAGCAGCGCCTCAGGGGGCGGAAGCTACACCTTC; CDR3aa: CASSASGGGSYTF
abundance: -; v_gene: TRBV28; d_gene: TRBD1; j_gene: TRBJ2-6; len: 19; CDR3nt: TGTGCCAGCAGTTTCCTCCCGGGACAGGGAAAGTCTGGGGCCAACGTCCTGACTTTC; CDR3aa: CASSFLPGQGKSGANVLTF
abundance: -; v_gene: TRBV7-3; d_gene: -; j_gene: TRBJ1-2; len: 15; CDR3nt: TGTGCCAGCAGCCTTACCTCAGGGACAATGGATGGCTACACCTTC; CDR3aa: CASSLTSGTMDGYTF
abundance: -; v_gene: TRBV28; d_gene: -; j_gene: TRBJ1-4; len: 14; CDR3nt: TGTGCCAGCAGTTTAGGGGGGAGCGAGGAAAAACTGTTTTTT; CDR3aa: CASSLGGSEEKLFF
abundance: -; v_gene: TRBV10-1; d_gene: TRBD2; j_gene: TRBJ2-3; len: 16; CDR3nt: TGCGCCAGCAGTGAGTCCACTAGCGGGAGAACAGATACGCAGTATTTT; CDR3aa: CASSESTSGRTDTQYF
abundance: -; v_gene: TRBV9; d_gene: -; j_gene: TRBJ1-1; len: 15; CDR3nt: TGTGCCAGCAGCCCCCACACAGGGCTCCCTCCTGAAGCTTTCTTT; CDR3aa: CASSPHTGLPPEAFF